The source of this T cell receptor beta chain is a study of cytomegalovirus exposure and HLA in healthy donors. Study observations and caveats: As was reported, the classifier diagnosed cytomegalovirus status with high specificity and sensitivity.

Researchers ran the PCR with 60 Vbeta and 13 Jbeta primers. Sequencing was performed with immunoSEQ multiplex PCR; in TCRdb, only in-frame clones are kept and a portion is missing. The sample lists 150,000 to 200,000 clones, less than 90% occurring once. About this clone itself: As yet, its antigen is unknown.

With V trimmed by 6 bases and J by 4 bases, 5 bases remained unmatched. The germline CDR1 and CDR2 sequences are MRHNA and SNTAGT. The CDR3 covers 14 residues. The clonotype comes from a boy aged 5-17 years in good health and CMV-seronegative. The specimen was PBMCs. The gene calls are TRBV6-4 and TRBJ2-3, with TRBD1 identical over 9 bases. CDR3 DNA sequence: TGTGCCAGCAGAGTGGGACAGGGCTCAGATACGCAGTATTTT. Amino acids: CASRVGQGSDTQYF.